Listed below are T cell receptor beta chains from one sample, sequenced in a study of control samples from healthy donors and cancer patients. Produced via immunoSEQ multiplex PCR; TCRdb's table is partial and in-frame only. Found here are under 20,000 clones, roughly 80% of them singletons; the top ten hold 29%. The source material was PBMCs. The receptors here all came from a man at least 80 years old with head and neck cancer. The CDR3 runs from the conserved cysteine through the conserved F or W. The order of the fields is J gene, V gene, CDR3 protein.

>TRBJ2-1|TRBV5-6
CASSFELDEQFF
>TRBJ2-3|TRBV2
CASRSQEVTDTQYF
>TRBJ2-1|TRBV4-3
CASSQETGGLAGESYNEQFF
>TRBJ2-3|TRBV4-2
CASSQEWASGGGRSTDTQYF
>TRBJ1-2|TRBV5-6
CASSLANGGYTF
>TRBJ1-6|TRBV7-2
CASSLLAGNSPLHF
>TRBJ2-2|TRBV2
CASSESSFGGGGTGELFF
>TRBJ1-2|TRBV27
CASGGTGDGYTF
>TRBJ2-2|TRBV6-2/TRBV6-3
CASSLYRVVTGELFF
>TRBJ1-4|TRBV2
CASSDRGVNEKLFF
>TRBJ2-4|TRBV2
CASSDGTFKNIQYF
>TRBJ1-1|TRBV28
CASRDTGRGPFF
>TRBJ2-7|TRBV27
CASTPQGGSYEQYF
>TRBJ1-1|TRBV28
CASSLRGVPTEAFF
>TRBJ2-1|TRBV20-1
CSARDQWEQFF
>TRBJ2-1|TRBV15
CATTTGTSGHNEQFF
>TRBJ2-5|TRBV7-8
CASSLSTSGRVRQETQYF
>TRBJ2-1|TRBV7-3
CASSTSASGGPYNEQFF
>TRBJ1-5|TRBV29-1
CSVEEGGGAQHF
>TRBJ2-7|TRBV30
CAWSVDPYEQYF
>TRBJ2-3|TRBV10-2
CASSKVMASTDTQYF
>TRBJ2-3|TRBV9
CASSVASGRWDTQYF
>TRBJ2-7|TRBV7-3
CASSLFWDSEQYF
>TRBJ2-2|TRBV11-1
CASRKRGDTGELFF
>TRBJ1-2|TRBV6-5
CASSYGGYGYTF
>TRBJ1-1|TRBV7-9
CASSSATGGAFF
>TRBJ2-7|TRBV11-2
CASSSSLAGGHEQYF
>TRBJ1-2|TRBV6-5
CASSYPGGADYGYTF
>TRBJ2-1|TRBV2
CASSSYMYNEQFF
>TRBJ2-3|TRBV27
CASRAGGRSTDTQYF
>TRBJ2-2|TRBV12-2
CASRLTGGSDTGELFF
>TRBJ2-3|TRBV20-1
CSASNRVANPDTQYF
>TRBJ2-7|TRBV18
CASSPGTGSYEQYF
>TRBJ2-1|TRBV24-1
CATSDLSRGRDNEQFF
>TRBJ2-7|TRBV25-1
CASSELGDRGQGEQYF
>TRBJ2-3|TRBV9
CASSTPTPVRTSGGADTQYF
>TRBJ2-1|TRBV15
CATSRRTTHNEQFF
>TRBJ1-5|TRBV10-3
CAISDKGGGNQPQHF
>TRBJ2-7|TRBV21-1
CASSTSTGQIYEQYF
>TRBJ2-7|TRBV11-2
CASSYFSSRSSGSLREQYF
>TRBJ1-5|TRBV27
CASSLRPGAPSNQPQHF
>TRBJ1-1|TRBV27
CASKPVSNTEAFF
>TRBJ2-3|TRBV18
CASSPGTSGGALTDTQYF
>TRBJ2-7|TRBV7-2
CASSLPQFYEQYF
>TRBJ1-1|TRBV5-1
CASSLLQSGGNTEAFF
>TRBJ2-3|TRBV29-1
CSVVWASLGTDTQYF
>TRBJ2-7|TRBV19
CASSINRRGRSYEQYF
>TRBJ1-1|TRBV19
CASSRGRDTMNTEAFF
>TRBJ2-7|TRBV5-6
CASSGDSPYEQYF
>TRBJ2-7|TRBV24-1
CATSEGREQYF